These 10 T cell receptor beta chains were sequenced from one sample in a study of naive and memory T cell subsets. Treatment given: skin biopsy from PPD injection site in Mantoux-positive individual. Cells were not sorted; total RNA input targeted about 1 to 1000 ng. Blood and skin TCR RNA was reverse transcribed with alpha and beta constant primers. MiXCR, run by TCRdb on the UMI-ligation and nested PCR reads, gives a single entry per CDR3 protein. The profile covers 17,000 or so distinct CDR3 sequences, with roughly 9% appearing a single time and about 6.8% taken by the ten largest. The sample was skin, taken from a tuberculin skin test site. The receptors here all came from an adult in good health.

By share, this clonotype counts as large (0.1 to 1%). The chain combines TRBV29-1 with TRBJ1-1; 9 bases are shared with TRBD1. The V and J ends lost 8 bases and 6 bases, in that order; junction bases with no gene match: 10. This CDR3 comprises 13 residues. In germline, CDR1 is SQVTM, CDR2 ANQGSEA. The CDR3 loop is CSFHRDRESEAFF. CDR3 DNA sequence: TGCAGCTTCCACCGGGACAGGGAGTCTGAAGCTTTCTTT.

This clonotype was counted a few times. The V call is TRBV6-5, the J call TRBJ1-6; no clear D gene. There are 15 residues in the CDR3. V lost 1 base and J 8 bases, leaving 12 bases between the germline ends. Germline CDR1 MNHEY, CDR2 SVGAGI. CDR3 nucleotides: TGTGCCAGCAGTTACTGGGCCTGGGAAGATTCACCCCTCCACTTT. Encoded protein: CASSYWAWEDSPLHF.

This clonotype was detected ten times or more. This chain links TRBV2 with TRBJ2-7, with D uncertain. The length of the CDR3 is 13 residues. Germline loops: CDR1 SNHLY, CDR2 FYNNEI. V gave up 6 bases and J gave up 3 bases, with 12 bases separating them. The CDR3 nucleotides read TGTGCCAGCAGCCATCCCCCCCTCTACGAGCAGTACTTC. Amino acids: CASSHPPLYEQYF.

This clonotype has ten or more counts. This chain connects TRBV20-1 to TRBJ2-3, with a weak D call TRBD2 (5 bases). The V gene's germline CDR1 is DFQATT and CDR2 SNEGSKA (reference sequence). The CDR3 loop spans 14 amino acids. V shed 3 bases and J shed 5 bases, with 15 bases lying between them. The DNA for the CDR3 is TGCAGTGCTAGGTACTCAGGTCGGGAAGATACGCAGTATTTT. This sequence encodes CSARYSGREDTQYF.

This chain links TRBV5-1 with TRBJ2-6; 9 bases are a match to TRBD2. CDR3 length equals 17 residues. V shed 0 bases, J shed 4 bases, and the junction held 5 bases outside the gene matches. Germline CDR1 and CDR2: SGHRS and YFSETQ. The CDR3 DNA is TGCGCCAGCAGCTTGGGCGGGAGGGACCCGGGGGCCAACGTCCTGACTTTC. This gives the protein CASSLGGRDPGANVLTF.

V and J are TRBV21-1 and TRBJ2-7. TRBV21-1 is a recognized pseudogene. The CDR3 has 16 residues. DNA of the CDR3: TGTGCCAGCAGCAAAGCGATTCGTAGCGGCCACTACGAGCAGTACTTC. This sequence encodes CASSKAIRSGHYEQYF.

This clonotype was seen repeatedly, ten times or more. The CDR3 sequence: CASSNGTGFTGELFF. CDR3 sequence (DNA): TGTGCCAGCAGCAATGGGACAGGGTTCACCGGGGAGCTGTTTTTT. V usage is TRBV21-1 and J usage is TRBJ2-2; the table assigns TRBD1, which was not confirmed against the DNA. TRBV21-1 counts as a pseudogene. This CDR3 has 15 amino acids.

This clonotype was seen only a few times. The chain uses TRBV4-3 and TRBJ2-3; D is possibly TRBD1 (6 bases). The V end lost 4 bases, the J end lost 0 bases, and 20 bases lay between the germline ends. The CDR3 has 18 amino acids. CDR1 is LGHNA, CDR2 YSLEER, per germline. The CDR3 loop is CASSPTPGAGPSTDTQYF. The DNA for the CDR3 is TGCGCCAGCAGCCCTACGCCAGGGGCTGGACCTAGCACAGATACGCAGTATTTT.

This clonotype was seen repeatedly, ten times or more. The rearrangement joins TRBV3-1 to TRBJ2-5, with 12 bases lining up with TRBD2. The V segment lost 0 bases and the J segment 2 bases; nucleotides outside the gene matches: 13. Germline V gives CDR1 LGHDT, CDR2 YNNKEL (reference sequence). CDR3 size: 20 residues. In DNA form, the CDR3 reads TGTGCCAGCAGCCAAGATCTTTTCCTAGCGGGAGGGCCGGGGCAAGAGACCCAGTACTTC. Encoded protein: CASSQDLFLAGGPGQETQYF.

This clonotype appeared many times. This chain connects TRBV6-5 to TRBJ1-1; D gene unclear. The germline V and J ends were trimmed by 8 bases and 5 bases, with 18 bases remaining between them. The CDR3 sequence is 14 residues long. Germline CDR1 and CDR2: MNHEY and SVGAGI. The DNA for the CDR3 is TGTGCCAGCTCCCTGACGCTCCAGACTACTGAAGCTTTCTTT. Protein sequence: CASSLTLQTTEAFF.